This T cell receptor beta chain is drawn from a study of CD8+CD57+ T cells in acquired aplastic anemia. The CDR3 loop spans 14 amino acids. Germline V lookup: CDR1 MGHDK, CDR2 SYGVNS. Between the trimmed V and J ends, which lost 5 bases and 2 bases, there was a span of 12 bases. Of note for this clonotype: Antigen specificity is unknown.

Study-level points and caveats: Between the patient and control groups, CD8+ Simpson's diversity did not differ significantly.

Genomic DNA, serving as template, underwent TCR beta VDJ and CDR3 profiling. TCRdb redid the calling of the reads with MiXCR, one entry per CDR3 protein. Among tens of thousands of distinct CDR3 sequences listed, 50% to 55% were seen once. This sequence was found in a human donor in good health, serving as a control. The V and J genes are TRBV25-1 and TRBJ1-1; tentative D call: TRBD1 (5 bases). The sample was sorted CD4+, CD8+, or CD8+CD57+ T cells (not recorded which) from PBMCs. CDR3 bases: TGTGCCAGCAGTACCGGACAACGCAACACTGAAGCTTTCTTT. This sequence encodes CASSTGQRNTEAFF.